The TCR beta chain described here comes from a study of T cells in Graves' hyperthyroidism and ophthalmopathy. The trim removed 6 bases at V and 3 bases at J, leaving 20 bases unmatched. Germline values: CDR1 LNHDA, CDR2 SQIVND (reference sequence). This CDR3 comprises 19 residues. Aged 18 to 65, the patients had hyperthyroidism that was newly diagnosed and had lasted under 2 months. Amplified TCR beta CDR3 regions derived from RNA transcripts. Primed by the HTBI set, a first-round RT-PCR was run on the TCR CDR3. One entry per CDR3 protein, called by TCRdb with MiXCR from the multiplex PCR reads. The table has approximately 630,000 distinct CDR3 sequences, around 15% seen once.

The sequence was obtained from a woman under 40 with Graves' hyperthyroidism. Material for sequencing was blood. The rearrangement links TRBV19 to TRBJ2-1, with 7 positions matching TRBD2. DNA for the CDR3: TGTGCCAGTAGCCACATTAGGGGCGGGAGAAGTAATGGCTACAATGAGCAGTTCTTC. Translated, it gives CASSHIRGGRSNGYNEQFF. The full variable domain, its missing parts supplied by reference TRBV19 and TRBJ2-1, is DGGITQSPKYLFRKEGQNVTLSCEQNLNHDAMYWYRQDPGQGLRLIYYSQIVNDFQKGDIAEGYSVSREKKESFPLTVTSAQKNPTAFYLCASSHIRGGRSNGYNEQFFGPGTRLTVL.